The T cell receptor (beta chain) under discussion was sequenced for a study of beta chain features in type 1 diabetes (dated by TCRdb to the late 2010s). For context, the study as a whole: No differences in mean age, gender distribution, total cell number or subset yield were found between patients and healthy donors. A total of about 100,000,000 sorted cells were examined across all samples, and RNA yield correlated strongly with the number of cells per subset. The study compared the TCRB repertoires of sorted circulating CD4+ T cell subsets in recently diagnosed type 1 diabetes patients with those in matched healthy donors. Regulatory and stem cell-like memory subsets were obtained from only 8 patients and roughly 8 healthy donors, while naive and central memory subsets were obtained from all 30 or so donors. Results the study describes overall, beyond this receptor: In all four CD4+ subsets, TCRB CDR3 length was moderately but significantly shorter in type 1 diabetes patients. Because cDNA was sequenced instead of genomic DNA, highly expressing activated cells could be over-represented, though the groups showed no difference in activation or CD3 levels. Because small numbers of individuals were included in the HLA sub-analyses, any influence of HLA type on TCRB rearrangement was left unresolved. Naive, central memory and regulatory TCRB repertoires appeared to be more similar among patients than among healthy donors. PCR may preferentially amplify shorter templates, but because patient and control samples were amplified and corrected together, any resulting skew would affect both groups equally. Fewer insertions and more nucleotide deletions at VDJ recombination sites were observed in patients with type 1 diabetes, implying thymic rearrangement abnormalities.

Each donor gave one peripheral blood draw, averaging approximately 0.12 L, which was collected into heparinised tubes. A BD FACSAria II was used to sort naive, central memory, regulatory and stem cell-like memory CD4+ T cells with a panel that included CD45RO, CCR7, CD25, CD127, CD95 and CD27. A purity above 95% was achieved for all sorted populations. Right away, PBMCs were isolated by Lymphoprep density gradient centrifugation and were stained directly, with no culture step. Samples were stained and sorted in pairs, with one healthy donor and one patient per experiment, so that batch effects were minimized. The CDR3 has 14 amino acids, counting the end cysteine and phenylalanine. Of the read, only the CDR3 DNA is kept; its 42 bases are in frame from base 1. CDR1 MNHEY and CDR2 SVGAGI are derived from the germline V gene. Trimming at the junction amounts to 2 bases on V and 4 bases on J, and the germline ends lie 9 bases apart.

Of note for this clone: The antigen it recognizes is unknown. No clone much larger than this one lies a single base away; base qualities are absent.

All of the isolated RNA was reverse transcribed with the High Capacity cDNA Reverse Transcription Kit, so expressed TCRB transcripts were sequenced. Deep immunoSEQ sequencing was performed on naive, central memory and regulatory T cell samples, with an average of about 3.6 million total reads per sample. Sorted cells were lysed in RLT buffer and RNA was extracted with DNase-treated RNeasy Micro or Mini kits, depending on cell number. Each cell subset was processed separately to prevent cross-contamination, with patient and healthy donor samples processed together. The immunoSEQ multiplex PCR was used to amplify TCRB sequences from cDNA, yielding 87-bp fragments that span the CDR3 region. The amplicons were sequenced using the Illumina HiSeq platform. As for the authors' bioinformatics: PCR bias was corrected computationally using synthetic template baselines, and reads within Hamming distance 2 were collapsed, with unmergeable singletons discarded. Reads were aligned to IMGT to assign V, D and J genes, CDR3 length, and insertions or deletions at six rearrangement sites. Within each subset, clonotype counts were normalized to sorted cell number, after which true diversity and Gini coefficients were computed with the tcR R package. The overlap coefficient, calculated on TCRB nucleotide sequences, was used to measure repertoire sharing. Out-of-frame TCRB sequences from naive cells were analyzed to stand in for the pre-selection repertoire. The table comes from immuneACCESS by way of TCRdb, which keeps in-frame sequences with V and J called. Part of the clones is missing from these tables; in studies checked, under half for an unresolved V gene and the rest for unknown reasons. D and trimming come from the DNA, and the V and J calls and clone size come from that table. In this sample the table shows around 500,000 clones, 10% to 12% of which occur a single time. The top ten hold 0.045% to 0.06% of the sample.

The sequence links TRBV6-5 to TRBJ1-5, and TRBD1 may be the D gene, going by 6 matching bases. The TCR originated in a woman aged 18-30 years in good health. Sample: naive CD4+ T cells from blood. Explained via the paper, the cell subset or site label denotes: true naive CD4+ T cells. CDR3 loop: CASSYTGSNQPQHF. The bases are TGTGCCAGCAGTTACACAGGGTCAAATCAGCCCCAGCATTTT.